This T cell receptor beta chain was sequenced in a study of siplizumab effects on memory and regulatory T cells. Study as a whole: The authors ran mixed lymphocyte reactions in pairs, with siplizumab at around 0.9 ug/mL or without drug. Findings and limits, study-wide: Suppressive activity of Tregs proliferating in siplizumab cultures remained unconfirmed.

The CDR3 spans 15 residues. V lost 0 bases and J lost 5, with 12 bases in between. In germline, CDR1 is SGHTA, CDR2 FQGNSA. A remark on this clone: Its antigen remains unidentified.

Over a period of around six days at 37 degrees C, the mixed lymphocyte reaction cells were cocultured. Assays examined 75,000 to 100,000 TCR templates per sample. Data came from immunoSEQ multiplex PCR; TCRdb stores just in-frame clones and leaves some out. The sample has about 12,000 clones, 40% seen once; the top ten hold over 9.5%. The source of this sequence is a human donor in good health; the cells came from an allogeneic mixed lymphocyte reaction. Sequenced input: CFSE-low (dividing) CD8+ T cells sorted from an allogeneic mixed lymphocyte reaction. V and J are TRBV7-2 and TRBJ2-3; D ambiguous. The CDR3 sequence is CASSLAFSLKDTQYF. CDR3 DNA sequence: TGTGCCAGCAGCTTAGCCTTCAGTTTAAAAGATACGCAGTATTTT.